These 13 T cell receptor beta chains came from one sample sequenced in a study of vaccination and CD4 T cells after COVID-19 (dated by TCRdb to the early 2020s). Sample treatment or condition, as interpreted from the label and publication: approximately nine-day PBMC culture with coronavirus spike peptide pools or control peptides (ViraFEST assay). No antigen has been assigned to these receptors. Library prep was done by PCR. Sequenced on an Illumina iSeq 100. DNA from cultured CD4+ T cells underwent TCR sequencing with the Oncomine TCR Beta short-read assay at the Johns Hopkins FTIC core. TCRdb applied fastp at Q25 and MiXCR to the public reads, then kept only in-frame beta chains. When rows share a CDR3 protein, they turn into one entry using the most common DNA and genes. In this sample the table shows roughly 17,000 distinct CDR3 sequences, roughly 56% of which occur a single time. The biggest ten clones account for about 9.8% of the sample.

Sample: CD4+ T cells from blood, cultured in vitro. The receptors stem from a human donor who had recovered from COVID-19.

V gene TRBV12-3 or TRBV12-4 combines with J gene TRBJ2-3, with D uncertain. The CDR3 covers 11 residues. Trimming took 6 bases from V and 3 from J, leaving 4 bases between them. Here the CDR3 DNA reads TGTGCCAGCAGGAGGACAGATACGCAGTATTTT. Amino acids: CASRRTDTQYF.

The genes are TRBV11-3 and TRBJ1-1; D unresolved. This CDR3 spans 13 amino acids. From germline, CDR1 is SGHNT and CDR2 YENEEA. The V end was cut by 1 base, the J end by 6 bases, with 9 bases between. The DNA for the CDR3 is TGTGCCAGCAGCTTAGGGTTCCGGGCTGAAGCTTTCTTT. Its translation: CASSLGFRAEAFF.

This rearrangement joins TRBV7-9 to TRBJ2-1; D is possibly TRBD2 (5 bases). Germline assignment: CDR1 SEHNR and CDR2 FQNEAQ (reference sequence). CDR3 length: 12 residues. Deletions cut 3 bases from V and 10 bases from J, with 10 bases between. CDR3 coding DNA: TGTGCCAGCAGCTTGGACTCCCGGGAGCAGTTCTTC. Residues: CASSLDSREQFF.

V is TRBV2 and J is TRBJ1-2, with a tentative D call TRBD1 (5 bases). This CDR3 contains 11 residues. Germline V gene data show CDR1 as SNHLY and CDR2 as FYNNEI. V lost 8 bases to trimming and J lost 6 bases, with 10 bases between them. The CDR3 region has the DNA TGTGCCAGCGGGGGACCGCATGGCTACACCTTC. Protein sequence: CASGGPHGYTF.

J is TRBJ2-1 and V is TRBV15; D is perhaps TRBD1 (6 bases). V was pared by 0 bases and J by 6 bases, with 9 bases between. CDR1 is LNHNV, CDR2 YYDKDF, per germline (reference sequence). The CDR3 sequence is 14 residues long. CDR3 DNA sequence: TGTGCCACCAGCAGAGATCGACAGGTCAATGAGCAGTTCTTC. It translates to CATSRDRQVNEQFF.

The chain joins TRBV6-4 to TRBJ2-4, with D tentatively TRBD2 (6 bases). Germline CDR1 and CDR2: MRHNA and SNTAGT. This CDR3 has 19 residues. Trimming shortened V by 2 bases and J by 2 bases, and 22 bases separated the two germline ends. The CDR3 sequence is CASSDVSGPGFWSKNIQYF. Here the CDR3 DNA reads TGTGCCAGCAGTGACGTAAGCGGGCCGGGGTTTTGGTCCAAAAACATTCAGTACTTC.

This clonotype has a handful of counts. CDR3 coding DNA: TGTGCCAGCAGCCCGAATGGGTACAATGAGCAGTTCTTC. Protein product: CASSPNGYNEQFF. The chain joins TRBV11-2 to TRBJ2-1; D remains ambiguous. Germline CDR1 is SGHAT and CDR2 is FQNNGV. The CDR3 has 13 residues. V gave up 5 bases and J gave up 4 bases, with 9 bases separating them.

This chain connects TRBV15 to TRBJ2-3, with 11 bases lining up with TRBD1. CDR3 length: 16 amino acids. V lost 0 bases and J lost 3; bases outside the gene matches: 2. Germline CDR1 is LNHNV and CDR2 is YYDKDF (reference sequence). CDR3 residues: CATSRDGQGATDTQYF. Written as DNA, the CDR3 is TGTGCCACCAGCAGAGACGGACAGGGGGCAACAGATACGCAGTATTTT.

This rearrangement joins TRBV7-2 to TRBJ1-2; maybe TRBD1 (6 bases). This CDR3 is 14 amino acids long. Per germline, CDR1 SGHTA and CDR2 FQGNSA. V was pared by 3 bases and J by 7 bases, with 15 bases between. The CDR3 DNA is TGTGCCAGCAGCTTGGGGGGACAAAGTCCTGGCTACACCTTC. Translating gives CASSLGGQSPGYTF.

This chain connects TRBV12-3 or TRBV12-4 to TRBJ1-1, with D tentatively TRBD1 (5 bases). Trimming removed 9 bases at V and 0 bases at J, with 17 bases between. This CDR3 region has 15 residues. The CDR3 loop reads CASSGGYPMNTEAFF. The CDR3 bases are TGTGCCAGTTCGGGGGGGTACCCCATGAACACTGAAGCTTTCTTT.

This clonotype was seen only a few times. V is TRBV7-9 and J is TRBJ2-2; TRBD2 agrees at 8 bases. Trimming cost V 5 bases and J 8 bases; bases outside gene matches: 7. This CDR3 has 14 amino acids. Looked up from germline, CDR1 is SEHNR and CDR2 is FQNEAQ (reference sequence). The CDR3 nucleotides read TGTGCCAGCAGCCTCCACAGCGGGAGTGGGGAGCTGTTTTTT. This sequence encodes CASSLHSGSGELFF.

The chain couples TRBV9 to TRBJ1-2; weak D call: TRBD1 (6 bases). This CDR3 contains 14 residues. The germline V gene encodes CDR1 SGDLS and CDR2 YYNGEE. The germline V and J ends were trimmed by 4 bases and 11 bases, with 21 bases remaining between them. DNA for the CDR3: TGTGCCAGCAGCCCTCCACAGGGTAGGATTGGTTACACCTTC. Its protein is CASSPPQGRIGYTF.

This clonotype came up once. The chain combines TRBV18 with TRBJ1-2; D call uncertain. Trimming pared 4 bases from V and 2 bases from J, leaving 11 bases between. CDR1 is KGHSH and CDR2 is LQKENI in the germline V gene. The CDR3 runs to 14 residues. The CDR3 loop reads CASSRGGRNYGYTF. CDR3 DNA sequence: TGTGCCAGCTCACGGGGAGGGAGGAACTATGGCTACACCTTC. Variable domain in full (rest from reference TRBV18 and TRBJ1-2): NAGVMQNPRHLVRRRGQEARLRCSPMKGHSHVYWYRQLPEEGLKFMVYLQKENIIDESGMPKERFSAEFPKEGPSILRIQQVVRGDSAAYFCASSRGGRNYGYTFGSGTRLTVV.